This T cell receptor beta chain was documented in a study of regulatory T cells in long-lasting Graves disease. A note on this clonotype: A far larger clone is a single base away, which makes a read error likely.

Sample time point: newly diagnosed GD, antithyroid drugs for less than 3 months. RNA isolated from PBMCs was used to make the TCR library. Both iRepertoire HTBI primers and Arm-PCR of CDR3 regions were used to build the TCR beta libraries. One entry per CDR3 protein results from TCRdb running MiXCR on the multiplex PCR reads. The sample holds 520,000 or so distinct CDR3 sequences, around 11% seen once. These data are also associated with another study on T cells in Graves' hyperthyroidism and ophthalmopathy.

The sequences come from peripheral blood mononuclear cells (PBMCs), collected at new diagnosis, from a patient treated with antithyroid drugs. The TCR sequence derives from a woman in her twenties or thirties with Graves disease.

The CDR3: CASSFSPRQGEAFF. CDR3 bases: TGTGCCAGCAGCTTCTCCCCAAGACAGGGCGAAGCTTTCTTT. The chain is built from TRBV5-1 and TRBJ1-1; 7 bases agree with TRBD1. CDR1 is SGHRS and CDR2 is YFSETQ in the germline V gene. CDR3 size: 14 residues.